These 18 T cell receptor beta chains came from one sample sequenced in a study of cytomegalovirus exposure and HLA in healthy donors. In the PCR, 60 Vbeta and 13 Jbeta primers were used. The assay was immunoSEQ multiplex PCR, and TCRdb's table has in-frame clones only and misses some. The sample includes 90,000 to 140,000 clones, around 72% seen only once; the top ten take 2% to 2.5%. Sequencing input: PBMCs. These receptors all come from a man aged 25-45 years in good health and CMV-seronegative.

The chain couples TRBV7-2 to TRBJ1-5; no clear D. The CDR3 is 15 amino acids. Germline lookup yields CDR1 SGHTA and CDR2 FQGNSA. The V end was cut by 4 bases, the J end by 0 bases, with 10 bases between. CDR3 sequence reads: CASSSMTGSNQPQHF. In nucleotides, the CDR3 is TGTGCCAGCAGCTCGATGACGGGTAGCAATCAGCCCCAGCATTTT.

This chain connects TRBV4-2 to TRBJ1-5; 8 nucleotides align to TRBD1. Per the germline V gene, CDR1 is LGHNA and CDR2 is YNFKEQ. The CDR3 has 15 amino acids. After removal of 4 bases from V and 7 bases from J, the junction contained 9 bases not matched to a gene. CDR3 residues: CASSPGQGVKQPQHF. Written as DNA, the CDR3 is TGTGCCAGCAGCCCAGGACAGGGTGTAAAGCAGCCCCAGCATTTT.

CDR3 in amino acids: CASSSQPTGLNQPQHF. As DNA, the CDR3 is TGTGCCAGTAGTAGTCAACCCACAGGCCTCAATCAGCCCCAGCATTTT. This rearrangement joins TRBV19 to TRBJ1-5, with D perhaps matching TRBD1 (5 bases). CDR1 and CDR2 (germline): LNHDA, SQIVND (reference sequence). V dropped 4 bases and J dropped 3 bases, with 16 bases sitting between them. CDR3 length: 16 amino acids. Using reference TRBV19 and TRBJ1-5 for the parts outside the CDR3, the full variable domain is DGGITQSPKYLFRKEGQNVTLSCEQNLNHDAMYWYRQDPGQGLRLIYYSQIVNDFQKGDIAEGYSVSREKKESFPLTVTSAQKNPTAFYLCASSSQPTGLNQPQHFGDGTRLSIL.

CDR3 nucleotides: TGCAGCGTCCTGCCTGAGCAGGGCACTGAAGCTTTCTTT. Its protein product is CSVLPEQGTEAFF. This chain connects TRBV29-1 to TRBJ1-1; possibly TRBD1 for D (5 bases). This CDR3 contains 13 residues. Germline V CDR1 and CDR2: SQVTM, ANQGSEA. Trimming pared 6 bases from V and 4 bases from J, leaving 15 bases between.

The chain uses TRBV5-1 and TRBJ2-7, with 8 bases aligning to TRBD1. CDR3 length equals 14 residues. J was trimmed by 5 bases and V by 4 bases; bases with no gene match: 8. Per the germline V gene, CDR1 is SGHRS and CDR2 is YFSETQ. DNA for the CDR3: TGCGCCAGCAGCCCCGGACAGGGTAAAGACGAGCAGTACTTC. Encoded protein: CASSPGQGKDEQYF.

This clone has just a few counts. The chain is built from TRBV6-5 and TRBJ2-7; possible D gene TRBD1, 7 bases. With 7 bases removed from V and 0 bases from J, the gap between germline ends came to 13 bases. The CDR3 has 14 residues. Per germline, CDR1 MNHEY and CDR2 SVGAGI. The chain's CDR3 is CASTPGGSSYEQYF. In DNA form, the CDR3 reads TGTGCCAGCACCCCAGGGGGGAGCTCCTACGAGCAGTACTTC.

This clone was counted only a few times. The V gene is TRBV5-1, the J gene TRBJ2-1; D gene ambiguous. CDR3 length equals 13 residues. V was pared by 0 bases and J by 7 bases, with 8 bases between. Germline V gene data show CDR1 as SGHRS and CDR2 as YFSETQ. The CDR3 region is CASSLGLVNEQFF. The CDR3 coding sequence is TGCGCCAGCAGCTTGGGCCTAGTTAATGAGCAGTTCTTC. Looking up the rest from reference TRBV5-1 and TRBJ2-1 gives the full variable domain: KAGVTQTPRYLIKTRGQQVTLSCSPISGHRSVSWYQQTPGQGLQFLFEYFSETQRNKGNFPGRFSGRQFSNSRSEMNVSTLELGDSALYLCASSLGLVNEQFFGPGTRLTVL.

This chain connects TRBV21-1 to TRBJ2-5; TRBD1 is taken as the D call from the table, unchecked against the DNA. TRBV21-1 is listed as a pseudogene. This CDR3 has 15 amino acids. This CDR3 reads CASSNGQGWIETQYF. The CDR3, as DNA: TGTGCCAGCAGCAATGGACAGGGATGGATCGAGACCCAGTACTTC.

This clone was seen once. V and J are TRBV28 and TRBJ2-7; D uncertain. The CDR3 contains 12 residues. V was pared by 3 bases and J by 7 bases, with 10 bases between. Germline assignment: CDR1 MDHEN and CDR2 SYDVKM. The CDR3 is CASSLADLEQYF. CDR3 nucleotides: TGTGCCAGCAGTTTGGCTGATTTAGAGCAGTACTTC.

This clone appeared a few times. The CDR3 DNA sequence: TGTGCCAGTAGTATTGGGCTTAGCGGAACCTACGAGCAGTACTTC. This encodes CASSIGLSGTYEQYF. The gene calls are TRBV19 and TRBJ2-7, with TRBD2 as a possible D gene (6 bases). The CDR3 consists of 15 residues. Germline CDR1 LNHDA, CDR2 SQIVND (reference sequence). The V gene lost 3 bases and the J gene lost 2 bases, with 14 bases spanning the gap.

The chain is built from TRBV9 and TRBJ2-7; the D gene is possibly TRBD2 (5 bases). CDR1 SGDLS and CDR2 YYNGEE come from the germline V gene. CDR3 length equals 15 residues. Deletions cut 0 bases from V and 3 bases from J, with 13 bases between. CDR3 loop: CASSVGGDVNYEQYF. CDR3 DNA sequence: TGTGCCAGCAGCGTAGGGGGAGACGTCAACTACGAGCAGTACTTC.

This chain links TRBV5-4 with TRBJ1-1; D not certain. CDR1 and CDR2 from the germline V gene are SGHNT and YYREEE (reference sequence). This CDR3 region has 16 residues. The V end lost 6 bases, the J end lost 1 base, and 19 bases lay between the germline ends. This CDR3 reads CASNFFGGQGNTEAFF. The CDR3 nucleotides are TGTGCCAGCAACTTCTTCGGAGGGCAAGGGAACACTGAAGCTTTCTTT.

The chain joins TRBV7-9 to TRBJ2-7; 9 bases align to TRBD1. The CDR3 extends over 17 amino acids. Trimming removed 1 base from V and 5 bases from J; junction bases left unmatched: 12. Per germline, CDR1 SEHNR and CDR2 FQNEAQ (reference sequence). The CDR3: CASSLGVMGQGSNEQYF. The CDR3 coding sequence is TGTGCCAGCAGCTTAGGGGTTATGGGACAGGGATCGAACGAGCAGTACTTC.

This chain uses TRBV12-2 with TRBJ2-2; the table gives TRBD2 as D, unverified against the DNA. TRBV12-2 constitutes a pseudogene. The CDR3 totals 15 residues. The CDR3 DNA follows: TGTGCAAGTCGCTTAGTTTGGGACTTGTCCGGGGAGCTGTTTTTT. This codes for CASRLVWDLSGELFF.

This clone was counted between two and nine times. The chain is built from TRBV11-2 and TRBJ2-7, with TRBD2 matching over 7 bases. This CDR3 contains 12 residues. Looked up from germline, CDR1 is SGHAT and CDR2 is FQNNGV. After removal of 8 bases from V and 2 bases from J, the junction contained 3 bases not matched to a gene. The CDR3 loop reads CASAGVTYEQYF. CDR3 nucleotide sequence: TGTGCCAGCGCGGGGGTGACCTACGAGCAGTACTTC.

The V call is TRBV19, the J call TRBJ1-5; possible D gene TRBD1, 6 bases. Looked up from germline, CDR1 is LNHDA and CDR2 is SQIVND (reference sequence). The CDR3 extends over 14 amino acids. V was trimmed by 4 bases and J by 7 bases, leaving 14 bases between them. CDR3 sequence reads: CASSTTADSQPQHF. CDR3 nucleotides: TGTGCCAGTAGTACTACCGCGGACAGCCAGCCCCAGCATTTT.

The chain employs TRBV21-1 and TRBJ1-2. TRBV21-1 is given as a pseudogene. The CDR3 runs to 15 residues. CDR3 protein: CASSKRFTYLDGYTF. In DNA, the CDR3 is TGTGCCAGCAGCAAACGGTTCACGTACCTGGATGGCTACACCTTC.

The CDR3 coding sequence is TGTGCCCTCTTAGAGAACACTGAAGCTTTCTTT. Its protein is CALLENTEAFF. This sequence joins TRBV7-9 and TRBJ1-1, with D uncertain. Trimming removed 11 bases at V and 1 base at J, with 8 bases between. Germline V gene sequence: CDR1 SEHNR, CDR2 FQNEAQ (reference sequence). The CDR3 has 11 residues.